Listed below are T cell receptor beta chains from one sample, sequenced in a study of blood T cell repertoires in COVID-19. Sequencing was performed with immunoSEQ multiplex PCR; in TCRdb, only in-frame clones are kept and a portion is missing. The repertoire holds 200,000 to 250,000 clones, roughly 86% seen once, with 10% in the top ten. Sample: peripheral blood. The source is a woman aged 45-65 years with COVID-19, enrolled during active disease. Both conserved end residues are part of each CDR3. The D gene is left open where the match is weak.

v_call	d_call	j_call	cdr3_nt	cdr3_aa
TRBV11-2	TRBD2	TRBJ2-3	TGTGCCAGCAGCCTTAGGACTAGCGGGGGCCTCACAGATACGCAGTATTTT	CASSLRTSGGLTDTQYF
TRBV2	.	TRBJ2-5	TGTGCCAGCAGCCCCGGACGGGACTACCAAGAGACCCAGTACTTC	CASSPGRDYQETQYF
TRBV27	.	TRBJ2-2	TGTGCCAGCAGTTTATCGACCGGGACATGGAACACCGGGGAGCTGTTTTTT	CASSLSTGTWNTGELFF
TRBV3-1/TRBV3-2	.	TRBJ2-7	TGTGCCAGCAGCCAAGAAGCCCTTGCTCATGCCGTAGGGGGCGAGCAGTACTTC	CASSQEALAHAVGGEQYF
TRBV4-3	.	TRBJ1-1	TGCGCCAGCAGCCAAGATCTCTCACAGGTCCTTATCAACACTGAAGCTTTCTTT	CASSQDLSQVLINTEAFF
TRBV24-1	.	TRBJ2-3	TGTGCCACCAGTGATCCTCGGGACACGACAGATACGCAGTATTTT	CATSDPRDTTDTQYF
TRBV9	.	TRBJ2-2	TGTGCCAGCAGCGTATGGAGATCCGGGGAGCTGTTTTTT	CASSVWRSGELFF
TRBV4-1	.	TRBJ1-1	TGCGCCAGCAGCCAAGAGTGGGAGCTGGGCACTGAAGCTTTCTTT	CASSQEWELGTEAFF
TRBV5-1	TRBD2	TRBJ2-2	TGCGCCAGCAGCGCCCTGGGTGTCCGGGGGGGGCTCACCGGGGAGCTGTTTTTT	CASSALGVRGGLTGELFF
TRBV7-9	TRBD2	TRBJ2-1	TGTGCCAGCAGCTTAGAAGCGGGGGTTGGTAATGAGCAGTTCTTC	CASSLEAGVGNEQFF
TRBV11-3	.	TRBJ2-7	TGTGCCAGCAGCTACCTCGGGTATAGCGAGCAGTACTTC	CASSYLGYSEQYF
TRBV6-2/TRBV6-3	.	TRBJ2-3	TGTGCCAGCAGTTACCCCGGAGACAGGCCCGCCCCAGATACGCAGTATTTT	CASSYPGDRPAPDTQYF
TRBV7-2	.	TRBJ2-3	TGTGCCAGCAGCTCCCGAGGTGGGGCGGATACGCAGTATTTT	CASSSRGGADTQYF